One and the same sample provided the 20 T cell receptor beta chains below, sequenced in a study of OX40 agonist ivuxolimab in advanced cancers. The table came from immunoSEQ multiplex PCR; TCRdb's copy has only in-frame clones and leaves some out. The data hold about 31,000 clones, with about 89% observed a single time. This sample comprised CD4+ or CD8+ T cells sorted from blood, obtained in a trial of the OX40 agonist ivuxolimab. The receptor set was obtained from an adult with an advanced solid tumor such as melanoma, head and neck, liver or kidney cancer.

This sequence joins TRBV6-1 and TRBJ1-6; TRBD1 agrees at 8 bases. Germline CDR1 and CDR2: MNHNS and SASEGT. The J segment lost 3 bases and the V segment lost 4 bases, leaving 2 bases of the junction unmatched. The CDR3 length is 15 residues. CDR3 protein: CASSGGQGYNSPLHF. The CDR3 nucleotides are TGTGCCAGCAGTGGAGGACAGGGCTATAATTCACCCCTCCACTTT.

The chain is built from TRBV11-3 and TRBJ2-1; the D gene is possibly TRBD2 (6 bases). V gave up 5 bases and J gave up 2 bases, with 10 bases separating them. This CDR3 is built from 14 residues. The germline V gene encodes CDR1 SGHNT and CDR2 YENEEA. DNA of the CDR3: TGTGCCAGCAGCCAAGCGGGCGCCTACAATGAGCAGTTCTTC. Translation gives CASSQAGAYNEQFF.

CDR3 sequence (DNA): TGTGCCAGCAGCCTTCCCCCGGATACGCAGTATTTT. Its protein product is CASSLPPDTQYF. The rearrangement uses TRBV27 and TRBJ2-3, with no clear D. From germline, CDR1 is MNHEY and CDR2 SMNVEV (reference sequence). The CDR3 totals 12 residues. The V end was cut by 6 bases, the J end by 6 bases, with 10 bases between.

V is TRBV6-5 and J is TRBJ1-2; a weak D match, TRBD1 (5 bases). CDR1 is MNHEY, CDR2 SVGAGI, per germline. This CDR3 is built from 11 residues. The ends were cut back, 6 bases at V and 5 bases at J, with 7 bases in the middle. The CDR3 nucleotides are TGTGCCAGCAGCCCAGGGTATGGCTACACCTTC. The encoded protein is CASSPGYGYTF.

The chain joins TRBV7-2 to TRBJ1-3; TRBD1 matches at 7 bases. The germline CDR1 and CDR2 sequences are SGHTA and FQGNSA. The CDR3 spans 14 residues. With V trimmed by 5 bases and J by 2 bases, 3 bases remained unmatched. The DNA for the CDR3 is TGTGCCAGCAGCGTAGACAGGGCTGGAAACACCATATATTTT. Its protein is CASSVDRAGNTIYF. The whole variable domain, remainder taken from reference TRBV7-2 and TRBJ1-3, is GAGVSQSPSNKVTEKGKDVELRCDPISGHTALYWYRQSLGQGLEFLIYFQGNSAPDKSGLPSDRFSAERTGGSVSTLTIQRTQQEDSAVYLCASSVDRAGNTIYFGEGSWLTVV.

The V call is TRBV13, the J call TRBJ2-1, with 9 bases aligning to TRBD2. CDR3 length equals 15 residues. The V segment lost 5 bases and the J segment 0 bases; nucleotides outside the gene matches: 2. Germline CDR1 reads PRHDT; CDR2 reads FYEKMQ (reference sequence). CDR3 sequence: CASSNSGSSYNEQFF. CDR3 sequence (DNA): TGTGCCAGCAGCAATAGCGGGAGCTCCTACAATGAGCAGTTCTTC.

CDR3 DNA sequence: TGCAGCGTTGAAGATGGACAGCGGCGGGAGACCCAGTACTTC. Its translation is CSVEDGQRRETQYF. The chain links TRBV29-1 to TRBJ2-5; D is possibly TRBD1 (6 bases). V was trimmed by 0 bases and J by 5 bases, leaving 13 bases between them. The CDR3 runs 14 residues. Germline-derived CDR1 and CDR2 are SQVTM and ANQGSEA.

The chain recombines TRBV7-6 with TRBJ1-2; D is possibly TRBD1 (6 bases). Germline V gene lookup returns CDR1 SGHVS and CDR2 FNYEAQ. V dropped 5 bases and J dropped 9 bases, with 13 bases sitting between them. There are 12 residues in the CDR3. The CDR3 region has the DNA TGTGCCAGCAGCGGAGACGGGGGCCGCTACACCTTC. This gives the protein CASSGDGGRYTF.

This chain links TRBV9 with TRBJ1-1; TRBD1 might be the D (5 bases). Germline-derived CDR1 and CDR2 are SGDLS and YYNGEE. There are 14 residues in the CDR3. V shed 0 bases and J shed 4 bases, with 10 bases lying between them. CDR3 DNA sequence: TGTGCCAGCAGCGTAGAGGGTGGGGGCACTGAAGCTTTCTTT. Translated: CASSVEGGGTEAFF.

The V gene is TRBV5-6, the J gene TRBJ2-2; D is uncertain. Trimming shortened V by 2 bases and J by 5 bases, and 13 bases separated the two germline ends. Germline V gene lookup returns CDR1 SGHDT and CDR2 YYEEEE. The CDR3 spans 15 residues. The CDR3 spells CASSFTPRQTGELFF. The CDR3 DNA sequence: TGTGCCAGCAGCTTCACCCCCCGACAAACCGGGGAGCTGTTTTTT.

V and J are TRBV6-5 and TRBJ2-1, with 7 nucleotides matching TRBD1. The CDR3 contains 14 residues. The germline CDR1 and CDR2 sequences are MNHEY and SVGAGI. V dropped 5 bases and J dropped 7; count of bases not matched to a gene: 8. The CDR3 sequence: CASSAKTGWNEQFF. CDR3 DNA sequence: TGTGCCAGCAGTGCCAAGACAGGGTGGAATGAGCAGTTCTTC.

The chain links TRBV6-5 to TRBJ2-1; D gene uncertain. Germline-derived CDR1 and CDR2 are MNHEY and SVGAGI. The V gene lost 9 bases and the J gene lost 0 bases, with 15 bases spanning the gap. This CDR3 comprises 15 residues. The CDR3 DNA reads TGTGCCAGTCGTATAGACGTATTCTCCTACAATGAGCAGTTCTTC. Translation: CASRIDVFSYNEQFF.

V gene TRBV7-6 combines with J gene TRBJ1-2; D may be TRBD1 (6 bases). This CDR3 is 14 amino acids long. Germline CDR1 SGHVS, CDR2 FNYEAQ. Trimming pared 0 bases from V and 8 bases from J, leaving 13 bases between. The CDR3 reads CASSLAETGQGYTF. The CDR3 nucleotides read TGTGCCAGCAGCTTAGCAGAAACAGGGCAAGGCTACACCTTC. The full variable domain, with the rest looked up from reference TRBV7-6 and TRBJ1-2, is GAGVSQSPRYKVTKRGQDVALRCDPISGHVSLYWYRQALGQGPEFLTYFNYEAQQDKSGLPNDRFSAERPEGSISTLTIQRTEQRDSAMYRCASSLAETGQGYTFGSGTRLTVV.

This rearrangement joins TRBV15 to TRBJ2-1, with TRBD2 identical over 7 bases. CDR3 size: 16 residues. Germline V lookup: CDR1 LNHNV, CDR2 YYDKDF (reference sequence). Trimming removed 6 bases from V and 1 base from J; junction bases left unmatched: 9. The CDR3 is CATRPFGGGSYNEQFF. CDR3 nucleotide sequence: TGTGCCACCAGGCCCTTCGGCGGGGGATCCTACAATGAGCAGTTCTTC.

The V call is TRBV5-4, the J call TRBJ1-5; 10 nucleotides align to TRBD1. V dropped 3 bases and J dropped 3; count of bases not matched to a gene: 6. The CDR3 spans 16 residues. Germline CDR1 reads SGHNT; CDR2 reads YYREEE (reference sequence). DNA of the CDR3: TGTGCCAGCAGCTACTGGACAGGGGGAGACAATCAGCCCCAGCATTTT. Its protein product is CASSYWTGGDNQPQHF.

CDR3: CASSQGIGRAKGDTQYF. CDR3 DNA sequence: TGCGCCAGCAGCCAAGGTATCGGGAGGGCCAAGGGAGATACGCAGTATTTT. The rearrangement uses TRBV4-3 and TRBJ2-3; 8 bases map to TRBD2. V gave up 1 base and J gave up 5 bases; unmatched junction bases: 11. From germline, CDR1 is LGHNA and CDR2 YSLEER. CDR3 size: 17 residues.

The chain uses TRBV12-5 and TRBJ1-1; 7 nucleotides line up with TRBD1. The CDR3 is 12 residues long. The germline CDR1 and CDR2 sequences are LGHNT and FRNRAP. Unmatched junction bases numbered 1, after V lost 1 base and J lost 8 bases. DNA for the CDR3: TGTGCTAGTGGTTTGGAGGGGGCGGAAGCTTTCTTT. This translates into CASGLEGAEAFF.

The chain joins TRBV6-6 to TRBJ2-5, with D tentatively TRBD2 (6 bases). This CDR3 is built from 14 residues. V lost 4 bases and J 2 bases, leaving 11 bases between the germline ends. CDR1 MNHNY and CDR2 SVGAGI come from the germline V gene (reference sequence). DNA for the CDR3: TGTGCCAGCAGTTTGGCGGGGCAACAAGAGACCCAGTACTTC. Its translation: CASSLAGQQETQYF.

V and J are TRBV19 and TRBJ1-2; D not resolved. The CDR3 contains 15 residues. The V end lost 5 bases, the J end lost 7 bases, and 20 bases lay between the germline ends. CDR1 and CDR2 (germline): LNHDA, SQIVND (reference sequence). CDR3 nucleotide sequence: TGTGCCAGTAGTTCTACTTTGGCGGGAGAAGGTGGCTACACCTTC. It yields the protein CASSSTLAGEGGYTF.

This clone was recorded once. This sequence joins TRBV28 and TRBJ1-1; D gene uncertain. Per germline, CDR1 MDHEN and CDR2 SYDVKM. The CDR3 runs 15 residues. The V gene lost 1 base and the J gene lost 0 bases, with 9 bases spanning the gap. The CDR3 sequence: CASSLLSAMNTEAFF. DNA of the CDR3: TGTGCCAGCAGTTTATTGTCAGCCATGAACACTGAAGCTTTCTTT.